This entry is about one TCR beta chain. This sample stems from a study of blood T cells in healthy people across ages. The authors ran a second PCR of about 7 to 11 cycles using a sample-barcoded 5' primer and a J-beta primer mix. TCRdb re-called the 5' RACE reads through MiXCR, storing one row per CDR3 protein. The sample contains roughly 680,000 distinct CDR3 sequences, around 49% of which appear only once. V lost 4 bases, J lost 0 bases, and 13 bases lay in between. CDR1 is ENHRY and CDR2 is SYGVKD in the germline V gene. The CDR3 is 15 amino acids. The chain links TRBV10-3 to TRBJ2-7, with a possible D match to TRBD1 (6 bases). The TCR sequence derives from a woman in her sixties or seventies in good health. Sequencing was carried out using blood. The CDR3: CAISGGQRFSYEQYF. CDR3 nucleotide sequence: TGTGCCATCAGTGGAGGACAGCGGTTCTCCTACGAGCAGTACTTC.